This T cell receptor beta chain came from a study of neurological immune-mediated disorders. The CDR3 runs 20 residues. Germline V gives CDR1 SGHVS, CDR2 FQNEAQ. By 5'RACE with 10-nucleotide random UMIs, the cDNA was made. Each CDR3 protein is one row after TCRdb ran MiXCR on the 5' RACE reads. The sample has 71,000 or so distinct CDR3 sequences, roughly 15% seen once; the top ten hold approximately 4.2%. Turning to this clonotype: One end of the junction does not line up with germline, which may come from a read error.

Stated time point: longitudinal time-point 1 (baseline). The chain joins TRBV7-8 to TRBJ2-1; D uncertain. Material for sequencing was PBMCs. The source of this sequence is a female donor with HTLV-1-associated myelopathy (HAM/TSP). This CDR3 reads CASSLYMVGSGRKGDNGQFF. As DNA, the CDR3 is TGTGCCAGCAGCTTATACATGGTGGGCTCTGGGCGAAAAGGAGACAATGGGCAGTTCTTC.